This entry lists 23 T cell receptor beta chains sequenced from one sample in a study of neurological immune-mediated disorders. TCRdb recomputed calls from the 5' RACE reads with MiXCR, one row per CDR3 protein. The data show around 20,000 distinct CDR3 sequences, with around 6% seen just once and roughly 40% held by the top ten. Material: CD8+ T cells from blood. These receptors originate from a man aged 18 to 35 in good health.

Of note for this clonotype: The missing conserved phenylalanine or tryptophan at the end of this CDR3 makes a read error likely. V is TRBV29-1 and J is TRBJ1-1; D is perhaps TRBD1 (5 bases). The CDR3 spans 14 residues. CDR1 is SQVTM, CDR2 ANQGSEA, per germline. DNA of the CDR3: TGCAGCGTTGTGGCGACGGGGGTGAAAACTGAAGCTTTCCTT. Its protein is CSVVATGVKTEAFL.

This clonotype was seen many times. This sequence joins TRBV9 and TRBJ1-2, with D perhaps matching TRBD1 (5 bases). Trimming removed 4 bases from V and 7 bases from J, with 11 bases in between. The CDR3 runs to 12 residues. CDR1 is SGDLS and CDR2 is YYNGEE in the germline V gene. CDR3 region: CASSTGGGGYTF. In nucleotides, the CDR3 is TGTGCCAGCAGCACAGGTGGAGGTGGCTACACCTTC.

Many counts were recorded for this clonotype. Here the CDR3 DNA reads TGTGCCAGCAGCGTAATGGGCAATGAGCAGTTCTTC. Translating it yields CASSVMGNEQFF. The rearrangement joins TRBV9 to TRBJ2-1; D is ambiguous. The V end was cut by 1 base, the J end by 6 bases, with 5 bases between. CDR1 and CDR2 (germline): SGDLS, YYNGEE. There are 12 residues in the CDR3.

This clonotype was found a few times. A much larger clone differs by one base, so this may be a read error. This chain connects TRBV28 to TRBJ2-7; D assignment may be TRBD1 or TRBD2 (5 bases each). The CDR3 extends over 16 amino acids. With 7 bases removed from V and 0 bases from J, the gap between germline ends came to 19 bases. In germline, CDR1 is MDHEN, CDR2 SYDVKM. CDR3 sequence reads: CASTTRWGRVSYEQYF. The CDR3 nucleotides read TGTGCCAGCACCACAAGATGGGGACGGGTCTCCTACGAGCAGTACTTC.

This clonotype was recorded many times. The CDR3 region is CASSYSIHRSYNEQFF. DNA of the CDR3: TGCGCCAGTTCCTACTCGATCCATCGTTCCTACAATGAGCAGTTCTTC. The chain employs TRBV10-2 and TRBJ2-1; D is uncertain. Germline-derived CDR1 and CDR2 are WSHSY and SAAADI. The CDR3 has 16 residues. Trimming took off 9 bases at V and 1 base at J, with 19 bases between the two ends.

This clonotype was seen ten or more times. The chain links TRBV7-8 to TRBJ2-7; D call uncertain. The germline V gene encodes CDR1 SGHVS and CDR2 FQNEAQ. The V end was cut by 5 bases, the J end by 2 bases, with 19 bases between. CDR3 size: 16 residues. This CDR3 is CASSQAPGGRTYEQYF. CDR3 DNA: TGTGCCAGCAGCCAGGCCCCGGGCGGACGCACCTACGAGCAGTACTTC.

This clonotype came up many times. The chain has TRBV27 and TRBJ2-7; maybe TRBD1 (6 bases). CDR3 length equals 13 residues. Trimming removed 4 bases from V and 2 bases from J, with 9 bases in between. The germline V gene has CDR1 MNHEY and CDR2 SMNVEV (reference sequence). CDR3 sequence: CASSWTATYEQYF. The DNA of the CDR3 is TGTGCCAGCAGTTGGACAGCCACCTACGAGCAGTACTTC.

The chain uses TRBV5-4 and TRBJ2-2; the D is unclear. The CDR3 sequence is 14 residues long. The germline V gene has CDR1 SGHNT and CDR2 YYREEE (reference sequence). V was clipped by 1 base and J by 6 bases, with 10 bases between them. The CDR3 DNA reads TGTGCCAGCAGCTTGAACCTAGGGTCCGGGGAGCTGTTTTTT. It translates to CASSLNLGSGELFF.

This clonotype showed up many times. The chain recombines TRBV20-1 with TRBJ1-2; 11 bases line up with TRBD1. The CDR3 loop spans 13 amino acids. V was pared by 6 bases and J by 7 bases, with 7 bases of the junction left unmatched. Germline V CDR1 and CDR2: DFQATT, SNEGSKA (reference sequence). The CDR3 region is CSATTDRGPGYTF. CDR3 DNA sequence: TGCAGTGCAACTACGGACAGGGGGCCTGGCTACACCTTC.

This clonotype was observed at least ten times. CDR3 sequence reads: CASSLWPDEKLFF. DNA of the CDR3: TGTGCCAGCAGCTTATGGCCCGATGAAAAACTGTTTTTT. The chain employs TRBV7-2 and TRBJ1-4; D remains unclear. The ends were cut back, 2 bases at V and 6 bases at J, with 7 bases in the middle. The CDR3 contains 13 residues. Germline V gene sequence: CDR1 SGHTA, CDR2 FQGNSA.

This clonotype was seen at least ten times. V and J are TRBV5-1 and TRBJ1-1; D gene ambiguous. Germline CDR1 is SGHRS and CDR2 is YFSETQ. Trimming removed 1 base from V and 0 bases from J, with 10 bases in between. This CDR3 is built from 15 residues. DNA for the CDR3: TGCGCCAGCAGCTTGAGTTTGGGGATGAACACTGAAGCTTTCTTT. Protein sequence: CASSLSLGMNTEAFF.

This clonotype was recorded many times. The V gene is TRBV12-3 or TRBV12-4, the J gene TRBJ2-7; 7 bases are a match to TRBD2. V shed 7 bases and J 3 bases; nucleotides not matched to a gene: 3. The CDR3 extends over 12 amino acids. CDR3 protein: CASTAGYYEQYF. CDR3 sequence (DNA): TGTGCCAGCACAGCGGGGTACTACGAGCAGTACTTC.

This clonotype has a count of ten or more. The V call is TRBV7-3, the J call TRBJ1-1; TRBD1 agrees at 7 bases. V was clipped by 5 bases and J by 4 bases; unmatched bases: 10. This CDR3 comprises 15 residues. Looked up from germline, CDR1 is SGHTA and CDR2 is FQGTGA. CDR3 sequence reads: CASSLTGAVGTEAFF. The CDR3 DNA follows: TGTGCCAGCAGCCTTACAGGGGCGGTTGGCACTGAAGCTTTCTTT.

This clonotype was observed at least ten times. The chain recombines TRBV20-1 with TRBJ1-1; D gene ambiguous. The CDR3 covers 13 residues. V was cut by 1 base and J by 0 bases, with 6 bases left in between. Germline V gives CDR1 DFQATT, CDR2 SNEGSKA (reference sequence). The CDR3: CSARGRMNTEAFF. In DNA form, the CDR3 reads TGCAGTGCTAGAGGACGGATGAACACTGAAGCTTTCTTT.

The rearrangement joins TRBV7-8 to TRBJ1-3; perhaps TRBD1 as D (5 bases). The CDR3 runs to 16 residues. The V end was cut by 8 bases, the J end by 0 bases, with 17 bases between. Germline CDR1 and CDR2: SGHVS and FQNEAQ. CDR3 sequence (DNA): TGTGCCAGCTCTAGCCAGGGCAGGATCTCTGGAAACACCATATATTTT. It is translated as CASSSQGRISGNTIYF. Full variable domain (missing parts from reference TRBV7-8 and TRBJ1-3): GAGVSQSPRYKVAKRGQDVALRCDPISGHVSLFWYQQALGQGPEFLTYFQNEAQLDKSGLPSDRFFAERPEGSVSTLKIQRTQQEDSAVYLCASSSQGRISGNTIYFGEGSWLTVV.

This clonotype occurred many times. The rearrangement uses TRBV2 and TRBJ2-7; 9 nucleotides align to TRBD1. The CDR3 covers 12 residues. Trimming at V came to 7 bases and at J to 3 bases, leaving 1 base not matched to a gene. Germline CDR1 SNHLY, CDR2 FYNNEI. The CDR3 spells CASTGQGYEQYF. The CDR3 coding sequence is TGTGCCAGCACGGGACAGGGCTACGAGCAGTACTTC.

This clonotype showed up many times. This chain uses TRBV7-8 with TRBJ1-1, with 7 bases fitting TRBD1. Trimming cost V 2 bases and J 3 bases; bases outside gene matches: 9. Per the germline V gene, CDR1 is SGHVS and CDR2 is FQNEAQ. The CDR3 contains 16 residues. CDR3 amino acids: CASSLPFQGGDTEAFF. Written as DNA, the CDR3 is TGTGCCAGCAGCTTACCATTCCAGGGGGGGGACACTGAAGCTTTCTTT.

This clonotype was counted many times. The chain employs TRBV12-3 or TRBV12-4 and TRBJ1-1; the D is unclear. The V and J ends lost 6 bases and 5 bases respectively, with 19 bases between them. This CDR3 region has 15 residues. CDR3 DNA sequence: TGTGCCAGCAGCCTCACCGTAGTGTCGGTGACTGAAGCTTTCTTT. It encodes CASSLTVVSVTEAFF.

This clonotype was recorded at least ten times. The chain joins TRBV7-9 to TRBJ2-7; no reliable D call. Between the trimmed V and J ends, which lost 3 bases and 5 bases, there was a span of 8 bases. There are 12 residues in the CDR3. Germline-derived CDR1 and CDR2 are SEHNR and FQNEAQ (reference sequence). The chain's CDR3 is CASSFVVNEQYF. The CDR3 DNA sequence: TGTGCCAGCAGCTTTGTGGTCAACGAGCAGTACTTC. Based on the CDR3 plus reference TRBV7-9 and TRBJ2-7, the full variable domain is DTGVSQNPRHKITKRGQNVTFRCDPISEHNRLYWYRQTLGQGPEFLTYFQNEAQLEKSRLLSDRFSAERPKGSFSTLEIQRTEQGDSAMYLCASSFVVNEQYFGPGTRLTVT.

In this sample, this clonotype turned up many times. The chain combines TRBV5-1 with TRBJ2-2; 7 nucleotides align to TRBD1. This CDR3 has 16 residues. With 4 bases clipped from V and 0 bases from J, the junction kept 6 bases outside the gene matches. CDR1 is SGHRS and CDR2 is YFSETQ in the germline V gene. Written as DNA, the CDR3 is TGCGCCAGCAGCGAAGACAGGGCAACGAACACCGGGGAGCTGTTTTTT. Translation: CASSEDRATNTGELFF.

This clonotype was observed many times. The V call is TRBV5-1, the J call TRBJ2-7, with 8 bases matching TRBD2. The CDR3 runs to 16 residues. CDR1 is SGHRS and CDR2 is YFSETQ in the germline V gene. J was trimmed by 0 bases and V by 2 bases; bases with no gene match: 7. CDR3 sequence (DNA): TGCGCCAGCAGCTTTACTAGCGGCGCTACCTCCTACGAGCAGTACTTC. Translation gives CASSFTSGATSYEQYF.

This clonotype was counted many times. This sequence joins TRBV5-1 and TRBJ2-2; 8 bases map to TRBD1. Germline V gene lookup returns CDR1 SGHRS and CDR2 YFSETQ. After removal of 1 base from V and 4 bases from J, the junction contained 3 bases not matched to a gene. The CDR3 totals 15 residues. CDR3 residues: CASSLYTGGTGELFF. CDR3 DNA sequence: TGCGCCAGCAGCTTGTATACAGGGGGCACCGGGGAGCTGTTTTTT.

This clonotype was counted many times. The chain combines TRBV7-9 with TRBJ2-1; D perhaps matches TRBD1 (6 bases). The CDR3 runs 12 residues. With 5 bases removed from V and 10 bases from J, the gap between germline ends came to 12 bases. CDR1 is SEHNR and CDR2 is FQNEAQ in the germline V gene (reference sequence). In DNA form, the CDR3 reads TGTGCCAGCAGCGAACAGGGTTGGGAGCAGTTCTTC. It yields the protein CASSEQGWEQFF.